The following is a T cell receptor (beta chain) sequence with its context. The data derive from a study of blood T cell repertoires in COVID-19. Study as a whole: The study drew acute and convalescent COVID-19 samples from the United States, Italy and Spain. PBMCs, B-cell-depleted T cells, or T cells provided the cDNA or gDNA that made up the material.

Original processing methods: Reference gene primers were amplified, and this amplification served to estimate nucleated cell counts. The data were produced by immunoSEQ multiplex PCR, yet TCRdb's version contains in-frame clones alone and is incomplete. V and J calls and clone size are those listed in that table; D and trimming were worked out from the DNA. Of under 150,000 clones listed, roughly 91% are singletons. CDR3 length: 14 amino acids. The V segment lost 5 bases and the J segment 6 bases; nucleotides outside the gene matches: 11. CDR1 is GTSNPN and CDR2 is SVGIG in the germline V gene (reference sequence).

The chain joins TRBV30 to TRBJ2-3; 7 nucleotides align to TRBD2. The TCR sequence derives from a man aged 50-59 years with active or convalescent COVID-19. Sample: peripheral blood. The CDR3 sequence: CAWARDYPRDTQYF. The CDR3 bases are TGTGCCTGGGCTCGGGACTATCCAAGGGATACGCAGTATTTT.